These 22 T cell receptor beta chains came from one sample sequenced in a study of blood T cell repertoires in COVID-19. Repertoires were generated with immunoSEQ multiplex PCR, while TCRdb's copy carries only in-frame clones and drops some. The sample shows tens of thousands of clones, 75% to 90% of them seen only once. Source material: peripheral blood. The receptors originated from a woman aged 55-70 years with COVID-19, enrolled during active disease.

The chain has TRBV10-3 and TRBJ2-2; D possibly corresponds to TRBD1 (5 bases). Germline lookup yields CDR1 ENHRY and CDR2 SYGVKD. Deletions cut 3 bases from V and 6 bases from J, with 11 bases between. The CDR3 length is 14 residues. DNA for the CDR3: TGTGCCATCAGTGAATCAGGGTACCCCGGGGAGCTGTTTTTT. It encodes CAISESGYPGELFF.

This clone was observed a handful of times. V usage is TRBV2 and J usage is TRBJ2-5; TRBD1 agrees at 8 bases. This CDR3 comprises 15 residues. Germline lookup yields CDR1 SNHLY and CDR2 FYNNEI. The V segment lost 5 bases and the J segment 4 bases; nucleotides outside the gene matches: 9. The CDR3 DNA reads TGTGCCAGCAGTAGAGAGGACAGGGCGGGAGAGACCCAGTACTTC. Translating it yields CASSREDRAGETQYF.

The chain has TRBV2 and TRBJ1-1, with 8 bases lining up with TRBD1. The CDR3 extends over 14 amino acids. CDR1 and CDR2 (germline): SNHLY, FYNNEI. The trim removed 8 bases at V and 7 bases at J, leaving 12 bases unmatched. CDR3 region: CASGSGGGAFEAFF. CDR3 sequence (DNA): TGTGCCAGCGGCTCAGGGGGCGGGGCCTTTGAAGCTTTCTTT.

This clone was recorded once. This sequence joins TRBV7-2 and TRBJ2-1; no reliable D call. The germline V gene has CDR1 SGHTA and CDR2 FQGNSA. The CDR3 length is 11 residues. Trimming shortened V by 0 bases and J by 15 bases, and 9 bases separated the two germline ends. The CDR3 DNA sequence: TGTGCCAGCAGCTTAGCCCACTTTACGTTCTTC. It codes for CASSLAHFTFF.

This clone has just one count. This chain uses TRBV5-5 with TRBJ2-1; a possible D gene is TRBD1 (6 bases). Germline assignment: CDR1 SGHKS and CDR2 YYEKEE (reference sequence). The CDR3 loop spans 14 amino acids. The V end lost 0 bases, the J end lost 6 bases, and 10 bases lay between the germline ends. The CDR3 DNA is TGTGCCAGCAGCTTGGCCGCAGGGGTCAATGAGCAGTTCTTC. The encoded protein is CASSLAAGVNEQFF.

The chain uses TRBV29-1 and TRBJ2-3; 9 nucleotides line up with TRBD2. CDR1 and CDR2 (germline): SQVTM, ANQGSEA. Germline trimming cut 7 bases from V and 3 bases from J; bases unmatched to any gene: 8. CDR3 length: 14 amino acids. CDR3: CSAMGLAGTDTQYF. CDR3 coding DNA: TGCAGCGCCATGGGACTAGCAGGTACAGATACGCAGTATTTT.

V is TRBV12-3 or TRBV12-4 and J is TRBJ1-5; no clear D gene. Trimming took 7 bases from V and 4 from J, leaving 11 bases between them. The CDR3 is made up of 13 amino acids. The DNA for the CDR3 is TGTGCCAGCACCCAACTAAGGAATCAGCCCCAGCATTTT. As protein: CASTQLRNQPQHF.

The DNA for the CDR3 is TGTGCCAGCAGTTACTCGAATCTAGCGGGGGGGAGCCTAGGGCAGTTCTTC. It yields the protein CASSYSNLAGGSLGQFF. The chain carries TRBV6-2 or TRBV6-3 and TRBJ2-1; 12 bases map to TRBD2. Germline V gives CDR1 MNHEY, CDR2 SVGEGT. J was trimmed by 12 bases and V by 0 bases; bases with no gene match: 12. The CDR3 totals 17 residues.

The gene calls are TRBV2 and TRBJ1-4; D gene ambiguous. The CDR3 loop spans 14 amino acids. V was clipped by 2 bases and J by 8 bases, with 12 bases between them. Germline V gives CDR1 SNHLY, CDR2 FYNNEI. This CDR3 is CASSEHGKGEKLFF. The CDR3 region has the DNA TGTGCCAGCAGTGAACACGGGAAAGGCGAAAAACTGTTTTTT.

This chain's CDR3 is CASSLDRGRYEQYF. The CDR3 bases are TGTGCCAGCAGTTTGGACAGGGGAAGGTACGAGCAGTACTTC. J is TRBJ2-7 and V is TRBV6-2 or TRBV6-3; 9 bases are a match to TRBD1. The CDR3 covers 14 residues. The V gene's germline CDR1 is MNHEY and CDR2 SVGEGT. After removal of 4 bases from V and 4 bases from J, the junction contained 5 bases not matched to a gene.

The V gene is TRBV2, the J gene TRBJ2-2; maybe TRBD1 (5 bases). Trimming stripped 4 bases from V and 2 bases from J, with 17 bases between. CDR1 SNHLY and CDR2 FYNNEI come from the germline V gene. The CDR3 has 17 amino acids. The CDR3 spells CASSVGAPLLNTGELFF. CDR3 nucleotides: TGTGCCAGCAGTGTAGGGGCGCCACTTCTAAACACCGGGGAGCTGTTTTTT.

V gene TRBV5-1 combines with J gene TRBJ1-2; the D is unclear. Germline CDR1 and CDR2: SGHRS and YFSETQ. The CDR3 covers 15 residues. Trimming took 2 bases from V and 6 from J, leaving 17 bases between them. In DNA, the CDR3 is TGCGCCAGCAGCTTAGGCGAGGGTAGCATCAATGGCTACACCTTC. Translating it yields CASSLGEGSINGYTF.

The chain uses TRBV5-1 and TRBJ2-1, with D unclear. Germline V gives CDR1 SGHRS, CDR2 YFSETQ. This CDR3 is 16 amino acids long. The germline V and J ends were trimmed by 4 bases and 7 bases, with 21 bases remaining between them. CDR3 in amino acids: CASSHTKNPMRNEQFF. The CDR3 nucleotides read TGCGCCAGCAGCCATACAAAGAACCCCATGCGGAATGAGCAGTTCTTC.

The rearrangement links TRBV5-4 to TRBJ1-2, with D possibly TRBD1 on 6 matching bases. Per the germline V gene, CDR1 is SGHNT and CDR2 is YYREEE (reference sequence). The CDR3 sequence is 13 residues long. Trimming removed 4 bases from V and 6 bases from J, with 13 bases in between. CDR3 residues: CASSGKQGNGYTF. CDR3 sequence (DNA): TGTGCCAGCAGCGGAAAACAGGGAAATGGCTACACCTTC.

This chain links TRBV4-3 with TRBJ1-6; 8 bases align to TRBD1. This CDR3 has 16 amino acids. Germline V gene sequence: CDR1 LGHNA, CDR2 YSLEER. V lost 0 bases and J lost 8; bases outside the gene matches: 6. The CDR3 bases are TGCGCCAGCAGCCAAGATGGGACAGGAAACGATTCACCCCTCCACTTT. This gives the protein CASSQDGTGNDSPLHF.

This sequence joins TRBV5-1 and TRBJ2-3, with unresolved D. The ends were cut back, 2 bases at V and 2 bases at J, with 12 bases in the middle. Germline CDR1 is SGHRS and CDR2 is YFSETQ. This CDR3 is 15 amino acids long. The CDR3 sequence is CASSFSGLDTDTQYF. The CDR3 coding sequence is TGCGCCAGCAGCTTTTCCGGGTTGGACACAGATACGCAGTATTTT.

The chain couples TRBV10-3 to TRBJ1-1; 10 nucleotides align to TRBD1. J gave up 4 bases and V 5 bases, and 10 bases lay outside the gene matches. The CDR3 is 16 residues long. CDR1 is ENHRY and CDR2 is SYGVKD in the germline V gene. CDR3 residues: CAISPLTGGFGTEAFF. The CDR3 coding sequence is TGTGCCATCAGTCCCCTGACAGGGGGCTTCGGCACTGAAGCTTTCTTT.

The genes are TRBV28 and TRBJ1-4; D gene uncertain. Trimming left V 2 bases short and J 5 bases short, with 9 bases between. The CDR3 totals 14 residues. Germline values: CDR1 MDHEN, CDR2 SYDVKM. CDR3 sequence (DNA): TGTGCCAGCAGTTTAGGGAGATTAAATGAAAAACTGTTTTTT. Its translation is CASSLGRLNEKLFF.

V and J are TRBV19 and TRBJ1-2; 7 bases map to TRBD1. Per germline, CDR1 LNHDA and CDR2 SQIVND (reference sequence). CDR3 length: 17 amino acids. V was pared by 6 bases and J by 0 bases, with 13 bases of the junction left unmatched. The DNA of the CDR3 is TGTGCCAGTAGGAGAGCGGAGGGACAGCCGGCTAACTATGGCTACACCTTC. It is translated as CASRRAEGQPANYGYTF.

The rearrangement joins TRBV2 to TRBJ2-7; 9 bases map to TRBD2. Germline CDR1 SNHLY, CDR2 FYNNEI. The CDR3 contains 17 residues. V lost 4 bases to trimming and J lost 2 bases; unmatched junction nucleotides: 12. In DNA form, the CDR3 reads TGTGCCAGCAGTGTAGACAGCCCGGGACTAGCTCCCTACGAGCAGTACTTC. It specifies CASSVDSPGLAPYEQYF.

The chain recombines TRBV3-1 (or the pseudogene TRBV3-2) with TRBJ2-6; D perhaps matches TRBD2 (6 bases). Per germline, CDR1 LGHDT and CDR2 YNNKEL (reference sequence). V was trimmed by 0 bases and J by 4 bases, leaving 13 bases between them. The CDR3 totals 17 residues. This chain's CDR3 is CASSQETGGPGANVLTF. CDR3 DNA sequence: TGTGCCAGCAGCCAAGAAACCGGGGGTCCGGGGGCCAACGTCCTGACTTTC.

V usage is TRBV28 and J usage is TRBJ1-2, with no clear D. CDR1 and CDR2 (germline): MDHEN, SYDVKM. The CDR3 loop spans 14 amino acids. V lost 1 base and J lost 8, with 14 bases in between. This CDR3 reads CASSLSRTWRGYTF. CDR3 in DNA: TGTGCCAGCAGTTTATCCAGGACCTGGAGGGGCTACACCTTC.